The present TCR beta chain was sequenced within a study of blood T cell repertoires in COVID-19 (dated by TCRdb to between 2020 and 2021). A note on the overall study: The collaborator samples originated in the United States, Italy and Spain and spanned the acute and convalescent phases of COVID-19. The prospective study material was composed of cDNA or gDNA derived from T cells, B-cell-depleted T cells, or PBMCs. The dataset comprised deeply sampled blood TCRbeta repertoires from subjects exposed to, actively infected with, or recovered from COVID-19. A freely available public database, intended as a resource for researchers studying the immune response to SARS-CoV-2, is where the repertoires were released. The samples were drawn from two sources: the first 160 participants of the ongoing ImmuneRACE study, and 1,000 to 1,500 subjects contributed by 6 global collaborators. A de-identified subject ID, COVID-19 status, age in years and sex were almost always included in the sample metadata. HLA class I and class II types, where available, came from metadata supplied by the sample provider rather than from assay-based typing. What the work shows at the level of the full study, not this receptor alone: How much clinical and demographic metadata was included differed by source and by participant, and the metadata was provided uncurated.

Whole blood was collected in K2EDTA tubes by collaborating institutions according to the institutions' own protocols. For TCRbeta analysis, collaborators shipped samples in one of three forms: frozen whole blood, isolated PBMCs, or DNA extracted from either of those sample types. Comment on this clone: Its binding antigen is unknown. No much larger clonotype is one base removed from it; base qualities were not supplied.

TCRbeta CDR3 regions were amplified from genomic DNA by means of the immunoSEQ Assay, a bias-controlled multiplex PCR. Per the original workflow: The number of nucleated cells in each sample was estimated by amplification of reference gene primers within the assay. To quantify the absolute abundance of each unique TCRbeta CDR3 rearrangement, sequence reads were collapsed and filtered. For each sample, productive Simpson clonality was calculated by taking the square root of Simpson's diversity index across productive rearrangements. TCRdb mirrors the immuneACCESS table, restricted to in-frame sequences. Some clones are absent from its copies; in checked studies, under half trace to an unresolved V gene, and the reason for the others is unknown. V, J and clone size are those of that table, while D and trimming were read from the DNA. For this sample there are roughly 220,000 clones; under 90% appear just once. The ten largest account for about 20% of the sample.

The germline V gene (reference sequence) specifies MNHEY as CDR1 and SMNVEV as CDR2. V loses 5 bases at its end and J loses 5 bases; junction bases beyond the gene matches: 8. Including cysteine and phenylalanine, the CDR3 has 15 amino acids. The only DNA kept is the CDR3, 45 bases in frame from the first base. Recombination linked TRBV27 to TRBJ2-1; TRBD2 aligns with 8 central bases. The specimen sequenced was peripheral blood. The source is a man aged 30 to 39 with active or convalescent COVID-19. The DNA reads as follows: TGTGCCAGCAGTAATGAGGGACTAGTCCACAATGAGCAGTTCTTC. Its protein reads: CASSNEGLVHNEQFF.